These T cell receptor beta chains were read from a single sample in a study of blood T cell repertoires in COVID-19. Assay used: immunoSEQ multiplex PCR; TCRdb lists only in-frame clones, some missing. The table has approximately 84,000 clones, 83% seen once. The sequenced sample consisted of peripheral blood. The source of these receptors is a woman over 75 with acute or convalescent COVID-19. The CDR3 runs from the conserved cysteine through the conserved F or W. A D gene is named only where the DNA matches it firmly. Rows give clone size only sometimes, using once, few, many, or a class for an expanded clone.

V,J,size,D,DNA,CDR3
TRBV4-1,TRBJ2-3,-,TRBD2,TGCGCCAGCAGCCATCGACTAGCGCCGGAGAGGGTAGGGGATACGCAGTATTTT,CASSHRLAPERVGDTQYF
TRBV14,TRBJ2-7,-,-,TGTGCCAGCAGCCAAGTTAGTTACTCCTACGAGCAGTACTTC,CASSQVSYSYEQYF
TRBV14,TRBJ1-4,-,-,TGTGCCAGCAGCCCTTTCGGGACTGGGACTAATGAAAAACTGTTTTTT,CASSPFGTGTNEKLFF
TRBV18,TRBJ2-5,-,-,TGTGCCAGCTCACCACCACCCACAGGGTCGGAGACCCAGTACTTC,CASSPPPTGSETQYF
TRBV19,TRBJ2-7,-,TRBD2,TGTGCCAGTAGTATTCTGCTAGCGGGGACCTACGAGCAGTACTTC,CASSILLAGTYEQYF
TRBV6-5,TRBJ1-2,-,TRBD1,TGTGCCAGCAGTACCACAGGGGTTTACACCTTC,CASSTTGVYTF
TRBV6-2/TRBV6-3,TRBJ2-5,-,-,TGTGCCAGCAGCGGACTGAAGAGGACCCAGTACTTC,CASSGLKRTQYF
TRBV18,TRBJ2-7,-,-,TGTGCCAGCTCACCAGGCCAGTTACCCTACGAGCAGTACTTC,CASSPGQLPYEQYF
TRBV20-1,TRBJ1-1,-,TRBD1,TGCAGTGCTAGTAGTTGGGACAGCAACACTGAAGCTTTCTTT,CSASSWDSNTEAFF
TRBV7-9,TRBJ2-5,-,-,TGTGCCAGCGAGGGCGCGGGACTGGGGACCCAGTACTTC,CASEGAGLGTQYF
TRBV29-1,TRBJ2-7,once,TRBD2,TGCAGCTACTGGCGGGAGGGCTACGAGCAGTACTTC,CSYWREGYEQYF
TRBV7-7,TRBJ2-1,-,-,TGTGCTAGCAGCTTAAACAACCACAATGAGCAGTTCTTC,CASSLNNHNEQFF
TRBV6-5,TRBJ2-5,-,-,TGTGCCAGCACCTTAGCGCAAGGACCCCAAGAGACCCAGTACTTC,CASTLAQGPQETQYF
TRBV10-2,TRBJ2-5,-,-,TGCGCCAGCAGTGTAAGCCCCCCGGAGACCCAGTACTTC,CASSVSPPETQYF
TRBV11-3,TRBJ2-5,-,-,TGTGCCAGCAGCCATAGCGGCACCGCGAGTGGAGAGACCCAGTACTTC,CASSHSGTASGETQYF
TRBV5-1,TRBJ2-1,-,-,TGCGCCAGCCGTACAGGAGTTTACAATGAGCAGTTCTTC,CASRTGVYNEQFF
TRBV6-7,TRBJ2-2,many,TRBD2,TGTGCCAGGGTACTAGCGGGAGGGACTAACACCGGGGAGCTGTTTTTT,CARVLAGGTNTGELFF
TRBV3-1/TRBV3-2,TRBJ2-1,-,TRBD1,TGTGCCAGCAGCCAAGACGGACAGGGGAATAATGAGCAGTTCTTC,CASSQDGQGNNEQFF
TRBV9,TRBJ1-1,few,-,TGTGCCAGCAGCCAAAGGGCGGACAGTGAAGCTTTCTTT,CASSQRADSEAFF
TRBV30,TRBJ1-2,-,-,TGTGCCTGGAGTTTAAATGACTATGGCTACACCTTC,CAWSLNDYGYTF
TRBV7-9,TRBJ2-5,many,TRBD1,TGTGCCAGCAGCTCTTACCCAGGGGGTGAGACCCAGTACTTC,CASSSYPGGETQYF
TRBV6-6,TRBJ2-7,-,TRBD2,TGTGCCAGCAGTTACCACGAGCGGGATACAGGCGAGCAGTACTTC,CASSYHERDTGEQYF
TRBV5-1,TRBJ2-7,-,-,TGCGCCAGCAGCTTTCTAGGACAGCCAACCTACGAGCAGTACTTC,CASSFLGQPTYEQYF
TRBV18,TRBJ2-1,-,-,TGTGCCAGCTCACCATACAGGGCCTACAATGAGCAGTTCTTC,CASSPYRAYNEQFF
TRBV7-2,TRBJ1-4,-,-,TGTGCCAGCAGCTTAGGGGGCAGGTGGGAAAAACTGTTTTTT,CASSLGGRWEKLFF
TRBV7-2,TRBJ1-2,-,-,TGTGCCAGCAGCTTAGTTGTTGCGGGGGGCTATGGCTACACCTTC,CASSLVVAGGYGYTF
TRBV5-4,TRBJ2-1,-,-,TGTGCCAGCAGCTTGGAGTCCGGGAGAAACAATGAGCAGTTCTTC,CASSLESGRNNEQFF
TRBV19,TRBJ1-3,-,-,TGTGCCCGACATCGCACTTCCGACTCTGGAAACACCATATATTTT,CARHRTSDSGNTIYF
TRBV11-2,TRBJ2-5,-,-,TGTGCCAGCAGCCTCTTAGGGAGTCCAGGAGAGACCCAGTACTTC,CASSLLGSPGETQYF
TRBV30,TRBJ2-7,-,TRBD1,TGTGCCTGGGGTCTAGGGGGCCACGAGCAGTACTTC,CAWGLGGHEQYF
TRBV18,TRBJ1-2,-,TRBD1,TGTGCCAGCTCACCCGGGACAGGTGGAGATGGCTACACCTTC,CASSPGTGGDGYTF
TRBV23-1,TRBJ1-5,-,TRBD1,TGCGCCAGCAGTCGGGAGAGATTTACAGGGGGCTCGCATCAGCCCCAGCATTTT,CASSRERFTGGSHQPQHF
TRBV18,TRBJ2-7,-,TRBD2,TGTGCCAGCGGGGGACTAGACGGCGCTGAGCAGTACTTC,CASGGLDGAEQYF
TRBV7-2,TRBJ2-7,-,-,TGTGCCAGCAGCCCCCGGGGAACAAGCTCCTACGAGCAGTACTTC,CASSPRGTSSYEQYF
TRBV10-3,TRBJ1-2,-,TRBD1,TGTGCCATCAGTGTCGGGGACAGCTTCTATGGCTACACCTTC,CAISVGDSFYGYTF
TRBV7-9,TRBJ2-1,-,-,TGTGCCAGCAGCTTAGATGAGGGCTACAATGAGCAGTTCTTC,CASSLDEGYNEQFF
TRBV6-2/TRBV6-3,TRBJ2-3,-,TRBD2,TGTGCCAGCAGCCCGTTTGCCCGGGGACTAGAGACAGATACGCAGTATTTT,CASSPFARGLETDTQYF
TRBV5-1,TRBJ2-1,once,-,TGCGCCAGCAGCTCCGGAAGCTTCGCCGGGGGAGAGCAGTTCTTC,CASSSGSFAGGEQFF
TRBV5-1,TRBJ1-2,-,-,TGCGCCAGCAGCTTACAGGGCCAGCAACTCCACACTAACTATGGCTACACCTTC,CASSLQGQQLHTNYGYTF
TRBV6-6,TRBJ2-5,-,TRBD1,TGTGCCAGCAGCTTCCCGGGACAGGGGACCCAAGAGACCCAGTACTTC,CASSFPGQGTQETQYF
TRBV7-6,TRBJ2-5,-,-,TGTGCCAGCAGCTTAGTAGATAAGAGCGGGACCCAGTACTTC,CASSLVDKSGTQYF
TRBV2,TRBJ2-2,-,TRBD2,TGTGCCAGCAGTGGCAGTGGACTAGCGGACAGGAGAGACGGGGAGCTGTTTTTT,CASSGSGLADRRDGELFF